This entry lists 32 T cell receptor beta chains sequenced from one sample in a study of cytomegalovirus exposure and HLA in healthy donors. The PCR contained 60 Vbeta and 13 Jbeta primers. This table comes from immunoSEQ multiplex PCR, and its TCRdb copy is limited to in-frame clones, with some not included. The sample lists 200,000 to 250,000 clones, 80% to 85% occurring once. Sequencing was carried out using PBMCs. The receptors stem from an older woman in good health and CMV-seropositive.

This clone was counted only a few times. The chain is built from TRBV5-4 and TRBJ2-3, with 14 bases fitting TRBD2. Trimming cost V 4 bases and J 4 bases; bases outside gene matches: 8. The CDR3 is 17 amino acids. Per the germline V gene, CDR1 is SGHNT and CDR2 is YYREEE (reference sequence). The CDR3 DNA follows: TGTGCCAGCAGCAAACCGACTAGCGGGAGGGCGCCAGATACGCAGTATTTT. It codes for CASSKPTSGRAPDTQYF.

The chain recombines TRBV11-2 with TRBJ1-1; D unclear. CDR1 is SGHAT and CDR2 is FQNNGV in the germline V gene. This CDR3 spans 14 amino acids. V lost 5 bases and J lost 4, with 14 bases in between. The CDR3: CASSPRRVGTEAFF. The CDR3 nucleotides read TGTGCCAGCAGCCCTCGACGGGTGGGCACTGAAGCTTTCTTT.

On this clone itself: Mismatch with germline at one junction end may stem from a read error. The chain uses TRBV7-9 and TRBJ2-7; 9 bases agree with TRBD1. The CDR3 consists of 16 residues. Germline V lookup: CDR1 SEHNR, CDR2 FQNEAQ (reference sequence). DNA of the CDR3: TGTTCCAGCAGCTTACTTCTTGGGACAGGGTCCTACGAGCAGTACTTC. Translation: CSSSLLLGTGSYEQYF.

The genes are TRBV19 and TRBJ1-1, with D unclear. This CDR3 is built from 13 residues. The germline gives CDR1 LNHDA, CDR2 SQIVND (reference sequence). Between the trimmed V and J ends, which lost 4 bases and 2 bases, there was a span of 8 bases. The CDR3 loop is CASSTGFNTEAFF. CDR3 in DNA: TGTGCCAGTAGTACAGGATTCAACACTGAAGCTTTCTTT. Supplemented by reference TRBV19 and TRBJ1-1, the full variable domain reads DGGITQSPKYLFRKEGQNVTLSCEQNLNHDAMYWYRQDPGQGLRLIYYSQIVNDFQKGDIAEGYSVSREKKESFPLTVTSAQKNPTAFYLCASSTGFNTEAFFGQGTRLTVV.

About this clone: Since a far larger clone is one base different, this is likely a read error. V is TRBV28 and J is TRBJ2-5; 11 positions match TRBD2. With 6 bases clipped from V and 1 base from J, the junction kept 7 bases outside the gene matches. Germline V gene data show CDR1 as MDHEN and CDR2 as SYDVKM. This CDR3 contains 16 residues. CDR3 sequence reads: CASSPRTSGFQETQYF. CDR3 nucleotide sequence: TGTGCCAGCAGCCCCCGGACTAGCGGGTTCCAAGAGACCCAGTACTTC.

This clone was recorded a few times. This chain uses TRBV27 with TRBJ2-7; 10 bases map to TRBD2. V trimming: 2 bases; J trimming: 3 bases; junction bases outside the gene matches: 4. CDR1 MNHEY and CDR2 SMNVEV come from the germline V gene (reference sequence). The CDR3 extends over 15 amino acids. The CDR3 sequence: CASSLKLAGHYEQYF. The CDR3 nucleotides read TGTGCCAGCAGTTTAAAACTAGCGGGACACTACGAGCAGTACTTC.

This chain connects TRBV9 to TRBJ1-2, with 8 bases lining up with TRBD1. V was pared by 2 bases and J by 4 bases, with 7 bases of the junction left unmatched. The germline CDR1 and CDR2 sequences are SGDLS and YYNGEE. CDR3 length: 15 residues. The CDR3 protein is CASSVSTGEAYGYTF. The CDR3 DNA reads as TGTGCCAGCAGCGTCTCGACAGGGGAAGCCTATGGCTACACCTTC.

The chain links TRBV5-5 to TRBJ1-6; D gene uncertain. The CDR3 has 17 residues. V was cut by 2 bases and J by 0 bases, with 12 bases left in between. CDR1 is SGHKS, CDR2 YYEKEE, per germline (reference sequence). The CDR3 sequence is CASSFQARSSYNSPLHF. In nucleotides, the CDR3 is TGTGCCAGCAGCTTTCAAGCGCGCAGCTCCTATAATTCACCCCTCCACTTT.

CDR3 loop: CASSIGKGPGELFF. CDR3 DNA sequence: TGTGCCAGTAGTATCGGAAAGGGGCCCGGGGAGCTGTTTTTT. The rearrangement uses TRBV19 and TRBJ2-2; TRBD1 is a possible D gene (5 bases). Per the germline V gene, CDR1 is LNHDA and CDR2 is SQIVND (reference sequence). The CDR3 loop spans 14 amino acids. The ends were cut back, 3 bases at V and 6 bases at J, with 11 bases in the middle.

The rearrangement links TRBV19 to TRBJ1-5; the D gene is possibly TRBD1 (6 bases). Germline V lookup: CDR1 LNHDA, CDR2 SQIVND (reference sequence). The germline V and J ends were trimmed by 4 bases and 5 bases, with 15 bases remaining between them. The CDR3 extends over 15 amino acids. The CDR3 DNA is TGTGCCAGTAGTAACTGGGACACTATAGATCAGCCCCAGCATTTT. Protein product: CASSNWDTIDQPQHF.

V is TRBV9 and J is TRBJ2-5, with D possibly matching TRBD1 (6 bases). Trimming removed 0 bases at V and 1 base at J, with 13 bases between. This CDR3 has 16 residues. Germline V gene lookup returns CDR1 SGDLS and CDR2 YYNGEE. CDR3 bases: TGTGCCAGCAGCGTAGGATGGGGCAGGGGCCAAGAGACCCAGTACTTC. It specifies CASSVGWGRGQETQYF.

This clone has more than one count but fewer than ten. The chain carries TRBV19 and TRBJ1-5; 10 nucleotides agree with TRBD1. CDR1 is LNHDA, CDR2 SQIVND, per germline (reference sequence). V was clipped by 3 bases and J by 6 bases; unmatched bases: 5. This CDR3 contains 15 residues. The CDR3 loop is CASSMGQGFGQPQHF. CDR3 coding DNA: TGTGCCAGTAGTATGGGACAGGGGTTTGGTCAGCCCCAGCATTTT.

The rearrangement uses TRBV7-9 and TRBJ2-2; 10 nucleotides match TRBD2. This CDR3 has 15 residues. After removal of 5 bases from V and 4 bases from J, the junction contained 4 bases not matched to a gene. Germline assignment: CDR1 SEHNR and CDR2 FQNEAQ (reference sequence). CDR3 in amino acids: CASSPRLAGTGELFF. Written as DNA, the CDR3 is TGTGCCAGCAGCCCCCGACTAGCGGGCACCGGGGAGCTGTTTTTT.

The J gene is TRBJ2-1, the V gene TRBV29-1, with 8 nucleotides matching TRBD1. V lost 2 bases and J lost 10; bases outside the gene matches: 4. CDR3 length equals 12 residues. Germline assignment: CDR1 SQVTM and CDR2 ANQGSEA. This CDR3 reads CSVEQGAGEQFF. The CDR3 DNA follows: TGCAGCGTTGAACAGGGGGCAGGGGAGCAGTTCTTC.

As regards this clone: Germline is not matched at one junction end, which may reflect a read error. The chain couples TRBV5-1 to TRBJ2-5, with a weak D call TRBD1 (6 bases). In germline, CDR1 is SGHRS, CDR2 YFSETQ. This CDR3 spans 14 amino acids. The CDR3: CASSFTGSQGTQYF. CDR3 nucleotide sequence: TGCGCCAGCAGCTTTACAGGGTCCCAAGGGACCCAGTACTTC.

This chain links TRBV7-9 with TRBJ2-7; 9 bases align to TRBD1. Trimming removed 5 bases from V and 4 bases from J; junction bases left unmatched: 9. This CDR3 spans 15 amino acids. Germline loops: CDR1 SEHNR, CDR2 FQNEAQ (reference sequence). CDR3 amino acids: CASSLTGGPRYEQYF. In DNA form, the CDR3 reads TGTGCCAGCAGCCTCACAGGGGGCCCTAGGTACGAGCAGTACTTC.

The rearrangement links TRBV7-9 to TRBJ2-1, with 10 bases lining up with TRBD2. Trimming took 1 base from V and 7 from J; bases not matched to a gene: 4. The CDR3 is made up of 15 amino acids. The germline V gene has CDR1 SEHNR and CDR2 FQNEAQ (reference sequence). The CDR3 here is CASSLGASGRNEQFF. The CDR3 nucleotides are TGTGCCAGCAGCTTAGGGGCTAGCGGGAGAAATGAGCAGTTCTTC.

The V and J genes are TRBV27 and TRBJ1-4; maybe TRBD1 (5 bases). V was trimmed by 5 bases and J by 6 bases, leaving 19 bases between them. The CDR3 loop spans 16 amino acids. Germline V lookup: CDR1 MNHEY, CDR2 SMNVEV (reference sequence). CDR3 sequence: CASSGRRTDKYEKLFF. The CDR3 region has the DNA TGTGCCAGCAGTGGAAGAAGAACGGACAAATATGAAAAACTGTTTTTT.

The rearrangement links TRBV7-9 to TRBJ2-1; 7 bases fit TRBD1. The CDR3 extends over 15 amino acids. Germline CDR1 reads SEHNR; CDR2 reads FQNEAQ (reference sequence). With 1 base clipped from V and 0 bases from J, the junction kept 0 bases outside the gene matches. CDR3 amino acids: CASSLGDSSYNEQFF. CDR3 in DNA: TGTGCCAGCAGCTTAGGGGACAGCTCCTACAATGAGCAGTTCTTC.

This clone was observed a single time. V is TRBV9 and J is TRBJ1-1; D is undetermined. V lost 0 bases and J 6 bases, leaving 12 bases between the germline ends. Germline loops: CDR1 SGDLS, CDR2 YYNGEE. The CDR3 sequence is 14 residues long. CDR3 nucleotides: TGTGCCAGCAGCGTAGACCCGAGTTACGCTGAAGCTTTCTTT. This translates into CASSVDPSYAEAFF.

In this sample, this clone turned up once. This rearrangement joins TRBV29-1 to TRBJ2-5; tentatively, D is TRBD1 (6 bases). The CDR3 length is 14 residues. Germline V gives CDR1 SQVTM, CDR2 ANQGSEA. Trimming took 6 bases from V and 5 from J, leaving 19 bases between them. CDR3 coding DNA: TGCAGCGTCCCCGAAGGGACATCGGTGGAGACCCAGTACTTC. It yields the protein CSVPEGTSVETQYF.

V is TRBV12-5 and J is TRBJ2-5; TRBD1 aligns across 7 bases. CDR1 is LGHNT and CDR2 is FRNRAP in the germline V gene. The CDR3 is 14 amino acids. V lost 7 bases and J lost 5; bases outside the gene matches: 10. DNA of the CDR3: TGTGCTAGTGCCTATCCCGACAGGGAGGAGACCCAGTACTTC. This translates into CASAYPDREETQYF.

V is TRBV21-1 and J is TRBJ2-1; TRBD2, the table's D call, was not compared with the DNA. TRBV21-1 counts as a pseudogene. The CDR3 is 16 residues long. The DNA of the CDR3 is TGTGCCAGCAGCAAAGCCCCTAGCGGGAGGGACAATGAGCAGTTCTTC. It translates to CASSKAPSGRDNEQFF.

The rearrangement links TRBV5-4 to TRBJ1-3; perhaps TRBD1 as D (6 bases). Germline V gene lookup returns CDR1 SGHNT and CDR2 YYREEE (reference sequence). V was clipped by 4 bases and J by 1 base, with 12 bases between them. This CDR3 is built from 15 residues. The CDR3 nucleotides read TGTGCCAGCAGCGCCCCGACAGGATCTGGAAACACCATATATTTT. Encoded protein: CASSAPTGSGNTIYF. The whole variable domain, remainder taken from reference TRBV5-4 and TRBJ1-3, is ETGVTQSPTHLIKTRGQQVTLRCSSQSGHNTVSWYQQALGQGPQFIFQYYREEENGRGNFPPRFSGLQFPNYSSELNVNALELDDSALYLCASSAPTGSGNTIYFGEGSWLTVV.

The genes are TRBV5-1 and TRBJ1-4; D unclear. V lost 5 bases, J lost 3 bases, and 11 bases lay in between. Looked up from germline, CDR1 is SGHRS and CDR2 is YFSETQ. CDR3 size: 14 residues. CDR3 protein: CASRRSFANEKLFF. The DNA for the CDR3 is TGCGCCAGCAGACGGTCCTTTGCTAATGAAAAACTGTTTTTT.

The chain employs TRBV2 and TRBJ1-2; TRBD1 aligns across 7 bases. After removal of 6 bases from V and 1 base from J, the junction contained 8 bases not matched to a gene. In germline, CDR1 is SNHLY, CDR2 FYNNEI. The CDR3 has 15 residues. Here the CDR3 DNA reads TGTGCCAGCAGGCGCGGACAGGTCTTTAACTATGGCTACACCTTC. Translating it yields CASRRGQVFNYGYTF.

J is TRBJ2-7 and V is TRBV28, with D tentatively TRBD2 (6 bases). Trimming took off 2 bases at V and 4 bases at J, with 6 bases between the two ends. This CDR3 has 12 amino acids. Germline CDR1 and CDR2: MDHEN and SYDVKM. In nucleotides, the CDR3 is TGTGCCAGCAGTTTAGCGGGATACGAGCAGTACTTC. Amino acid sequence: CASSLAGYEQYF.

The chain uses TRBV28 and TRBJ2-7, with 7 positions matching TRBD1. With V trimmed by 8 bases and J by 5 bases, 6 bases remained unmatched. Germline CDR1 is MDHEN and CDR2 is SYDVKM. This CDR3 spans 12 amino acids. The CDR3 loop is CASGQTGNEQYF. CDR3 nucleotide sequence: TGTGCCAGCGGTCAGACAGGGAACGAGCAGTACTTC.

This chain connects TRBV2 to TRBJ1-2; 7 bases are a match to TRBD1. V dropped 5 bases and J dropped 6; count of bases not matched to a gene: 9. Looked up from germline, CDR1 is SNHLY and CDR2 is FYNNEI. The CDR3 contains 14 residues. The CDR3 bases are TGTGCCAGCAGTCCGTCCTTCGGGACAGATGGCTACACCTTC. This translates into CASSPSFGTDGYTF.

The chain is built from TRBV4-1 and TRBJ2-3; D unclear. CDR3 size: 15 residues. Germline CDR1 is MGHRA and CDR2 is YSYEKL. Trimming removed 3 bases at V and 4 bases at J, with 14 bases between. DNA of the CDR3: TGCGCCAGCAGCCACTCCGCTTTGCAGGCAGATACGCAGTATTTT. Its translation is CASSHSALQADTQYF.

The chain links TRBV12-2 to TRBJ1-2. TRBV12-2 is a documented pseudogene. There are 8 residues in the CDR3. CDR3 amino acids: CARQGYTF. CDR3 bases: TGTGCGCGGCAGGGCTACACCTTC.

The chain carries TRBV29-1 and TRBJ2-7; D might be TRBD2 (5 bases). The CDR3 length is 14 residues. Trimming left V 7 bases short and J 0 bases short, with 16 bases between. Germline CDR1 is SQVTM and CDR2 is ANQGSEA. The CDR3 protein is CSAQRSGDSYEQYF. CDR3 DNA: TGCAGCGCACAGAGGAGCGGCGACTCCTACGAGCAGTACTTC.